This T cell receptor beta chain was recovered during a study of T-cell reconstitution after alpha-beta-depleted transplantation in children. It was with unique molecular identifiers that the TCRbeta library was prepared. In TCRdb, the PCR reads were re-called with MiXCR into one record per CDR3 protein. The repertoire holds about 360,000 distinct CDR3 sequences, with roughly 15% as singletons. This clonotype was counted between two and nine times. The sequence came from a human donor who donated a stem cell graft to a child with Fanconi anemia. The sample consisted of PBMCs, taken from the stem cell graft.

The CDR3 region is CASSELTGSYEQYV. CDR3 sequence (DNA): TGTGCCAGCAGTGAATTGACAGGCAGCTACGAGCAGTACGTC. J is TRBJ2-7 and V is TRBV28; a possible D gene is TRBD1 (6 bases). There are 14 residues in the CDR3. V lost 5 bases and J 3 bases, leaving 14 bases between the germline ends. Germline CDR1 and CDR2: MDHEN and SYDVKM.